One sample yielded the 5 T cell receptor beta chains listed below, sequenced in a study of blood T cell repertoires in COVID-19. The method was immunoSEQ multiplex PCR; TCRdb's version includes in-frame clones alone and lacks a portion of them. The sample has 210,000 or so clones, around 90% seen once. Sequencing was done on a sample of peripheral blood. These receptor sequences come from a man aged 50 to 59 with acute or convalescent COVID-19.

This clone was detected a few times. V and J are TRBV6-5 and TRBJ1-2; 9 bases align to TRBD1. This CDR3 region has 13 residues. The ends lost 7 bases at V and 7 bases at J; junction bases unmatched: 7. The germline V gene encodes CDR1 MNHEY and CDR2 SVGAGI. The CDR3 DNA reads TGTGCCAGCAATTCCGGGACAGGGTTTGGCTACACCTTC. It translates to CASNSGTGFGYTF.

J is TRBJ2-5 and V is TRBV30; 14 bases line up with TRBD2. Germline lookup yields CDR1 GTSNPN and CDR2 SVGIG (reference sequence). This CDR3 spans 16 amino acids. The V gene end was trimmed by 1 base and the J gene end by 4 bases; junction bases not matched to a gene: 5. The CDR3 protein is CAWSGLAGGLLETQYF. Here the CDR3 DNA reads TGTGCCTGGAGTGGACTAGCGGGGGGGCTTCTAGAGACCCAGTACTTC.

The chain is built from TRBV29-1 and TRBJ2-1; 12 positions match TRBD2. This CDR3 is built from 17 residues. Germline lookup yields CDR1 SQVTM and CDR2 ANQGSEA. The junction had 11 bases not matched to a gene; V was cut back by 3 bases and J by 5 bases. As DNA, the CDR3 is TGCAGCGTTGATTCGCTAGCGGGAGGGCCAGGGGACAATGAGCAGTTCTTC. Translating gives CSVDSLAGGPGDNEQFF.

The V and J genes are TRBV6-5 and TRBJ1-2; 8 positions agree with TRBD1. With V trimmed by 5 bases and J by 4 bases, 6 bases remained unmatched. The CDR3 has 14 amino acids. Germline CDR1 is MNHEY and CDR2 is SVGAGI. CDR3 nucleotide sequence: TGTGCCAGCAGTCGGGACAGGCTTCGCTATGGCTACACCTTC. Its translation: CASSRDRLRYGYTF.

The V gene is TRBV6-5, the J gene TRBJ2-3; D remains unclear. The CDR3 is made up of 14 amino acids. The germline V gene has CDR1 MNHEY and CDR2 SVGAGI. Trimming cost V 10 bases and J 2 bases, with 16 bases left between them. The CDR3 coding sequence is TGTGCCATCAAAATGACACAATACACAGATACGCAGTATTTT. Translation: CAIKMTQYTDTQYF.